Listed below are T cell receptor beta chains from one sample, sequenced in a study of cytomegalovirus exposure and HLA in healthy donors. Libraries were prepared by immunoSEQ multiplex PCR; TCRdb keeps only in-frame clonotypes and omits some of them. The profile covers around 190,000 clones, with approximately 9.5% appearing a single time and 1% to 1.5% taken by the ten largest. The sequenced sample was PBMCs. The origin of the receptors is a woman in her twenties or thirties in good health and CMV-seropositive. CDR3s include the opening cysteine and the closing phenylalanine or tryptophan. The D gene is left open where the match is weak. Rows give clone size only sometimes, using once, few, many, or a class for an expanded clone.

>few|TRBV5-6|TRBJ2-7|-
TGTGCCAGCAGCTTGGGACAGGTCGGCGAGCAGTACTTC
CASSLGQVGEQYF
>-|TRBV11-2|TRBJ2-3|TRBD2
TGTGCCAGCACCCGGAGAGGGGCGGGAGGGTTGGGAAGTTCGTATTTT
CASTRRGAGGLGSSYF
>few|TRBV9|TRBJ2-7|-
TGTGCCAGCAGCGGAGCTATCGAGCAGTACTTC
CASSGAIEQYF
>-|TRBV6-5|TRBJ1-2|-
TGTGCCAGCAGTTACTCTCCAGGGTTAACGGAAGGCTACACCTTC
CASSYSPGLTEGYTF
>few|TRBV27|TRBJ1-2|-
TGTGCCAGCAGAAGAGCCGGGACAACGCCTGACTACACCTTC
CASRRAGTTPDYTF
>few|TRBV29-1|TRBJ2-1|TRBD2
TGCAGCGTTGAATGGACTAGAGATTACAATGAGCAGTTCTTC
CSVEWTRDYNEQFF
>few|TRBV5-1|TRBJ2-1|-
TGCGCCAGCAGCGTGGGCGGGGCCTACAATGAGCAGTTCTTC
CASSVGGAYNEQFF
>few|TRBV5-1|TRBJ1-5|TRBD1
TGCGCCAGCAGCACAGGACAGGGCGATCAGCCCCAGCATTTT
CASSTGQGDQPQHF
>few|TRBV6-6|TRBJ2-2|-
TGTGCCGCGGAGGAGAACACCGGGGAGCTGTTTTTT
CAAEENTGELFF
>-|TRBV5-6|TRBJ2-7|TRBD1
TGTGCCAGCAGCTTTTTCGCGACAGGGGGCAGGGGCGAGCAGTACTTC
CASSFFATGGRGEQYF
>once|TRBV7-8|TRBJ2-5|TRBD2
TGTGCCAGCAGGGTAGCGGGAGGATTAGAGACCCAGTACTTC
CASRVAGGLETQYF
>-|TRBV30|TRBJ1-5|-
TGTGCCTGGAGTACCCCCCAGCGGCCCCAGCATTTT
CAWSTPQRPQHF
>few|TRBV2|TRBJ2-7|TRBD2
TGTGCCAGCAGTGTTGCTAGCGGGAGCGAGCAGTACTTC
CASSVASGSEQYF
>few|TRBV7-9|TRBJ1-2|-
TGTGCCAGCAGCTTAGTAACGGTTAACGGCTACACCTTC
CASSLVTVNGYTF
>few|TRBV7-6|TRBJ2-1|-
TGTGCCAGCAGCTTAGGTGTGAGCTCCTACAATGAGCAGTTCTTC
CASSLGVSSYNEQFF
>few|TRBV19|TRBJ2-3|-
TGTGCCAGTAGTACGCAGCAGGGCACAGATACGCAGTATTTT
CASSTQQGTDTQYF
>-|TRBV25-1|TRBJ2-6|-
TGTGCCAGCAGTGAATCGGGCAGGGCCAACTTCCTGACTTTC
CASSESGRANFLTF
>few|TRBV10-3|TRBJ2-7|TRBD1
TGTGCCATCACGGACCCAGGGGGTAACTCCTACGAGCAGTACTTC
CAITDPGGNSYEQYF
>-|TRBV19|TRBJ2-7|TRBD2
TGTGCCAGTAGTATCTTTCCGGGACTAGTCTACGAGCAGTACTTC
CASSIFPGLVYEQYF
>few|TRBV19|TRBJ1-5|TRBD1
TGTGCCAGTAGTGCAATCGACAGGGGGAGCAATCAGCCCCAGCATTTT
CASSAIDRGSNQPQHF